This T cell receptor beta chain was captured in a study of vaccination and CD4 T cells after COVID-19. The wider study: Collection of post-vaccine samples followed dose two by a median about 72 days, spanning a range of 14 to 241. Overlapping spike peptides of SARS-CoV-2, HCoV-NL63, HCoV-OC43 and HCoV-229E stimulated the cells. Control cultures, each given a CEFX pool, an HIV-1 Nef pool, or no peptide, were included.

The Oncomine TCR Beta short-read assay sequenced DNA from cultured CD4+ T cells. TCRdb passed the PCR reads through MiXCR, listing each CDR3 protein once. The sample includes more than 10,000 distinct CDR3 sequences, about 50% of them seen just once. General observations from the study: Spike mono-reactive status applied to 304 of 307 vaccine-specific clones in convalescent patients.

About this clonotype: What it binds is unknown.

Treatment noted: approximately nine-day PBMC culture with coronavirus spike peptide pools or control peptides (ViraFEST assay). Trimming stripped 1 base from V and 6 bases from J, with 12 bases between. The CDR3 consists of 14 residues. Per germline, CDR1 SEHNR and CDR2 FQNEAQ (reference sequence). The chain links TRBV7-9 to TRBJ1-1; a weak D match, TRBD1 (5 bases). Sequencing used CD4+ T cells from blood, cultured in vitro. This clonotype was obtained from a human donor who had recovered from COVID-19. The DNA of the CDR3 is TGTGCCAGCAGCTTAGGTTCAGGGCAACCTGAAGCTTTCTTT. As protein: CASSLGSGQPEAFF.